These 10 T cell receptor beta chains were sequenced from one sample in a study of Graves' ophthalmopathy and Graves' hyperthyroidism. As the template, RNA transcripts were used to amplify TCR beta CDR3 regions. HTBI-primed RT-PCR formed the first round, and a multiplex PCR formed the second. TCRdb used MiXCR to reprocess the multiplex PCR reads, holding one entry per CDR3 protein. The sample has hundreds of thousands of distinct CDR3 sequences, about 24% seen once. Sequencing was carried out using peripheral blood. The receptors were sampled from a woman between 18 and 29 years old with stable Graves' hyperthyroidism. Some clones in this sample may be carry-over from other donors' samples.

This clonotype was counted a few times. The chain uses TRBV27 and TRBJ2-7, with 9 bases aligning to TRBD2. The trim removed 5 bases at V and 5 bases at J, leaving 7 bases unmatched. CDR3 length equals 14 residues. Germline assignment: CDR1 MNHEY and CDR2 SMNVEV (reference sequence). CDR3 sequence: CASSPGTSPDEQYF. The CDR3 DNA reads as TGTGCCAGCAGTCCTGGGACTAGCCCGGACGAGCAGTACTTC.

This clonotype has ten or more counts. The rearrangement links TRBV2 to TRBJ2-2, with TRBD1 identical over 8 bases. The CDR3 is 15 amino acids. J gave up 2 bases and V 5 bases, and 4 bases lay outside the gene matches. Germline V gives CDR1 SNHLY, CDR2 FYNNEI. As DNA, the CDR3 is TGTGCCAGCAGTCGACAGGGGATAAACACCGGGGAGCTGTTTTTT. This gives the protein CASSRQGINTGELFF.

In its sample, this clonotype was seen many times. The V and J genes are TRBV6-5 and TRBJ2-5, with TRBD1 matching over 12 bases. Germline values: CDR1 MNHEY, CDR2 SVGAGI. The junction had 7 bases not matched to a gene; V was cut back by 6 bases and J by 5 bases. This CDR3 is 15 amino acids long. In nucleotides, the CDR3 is TGTGCCAGCAGGACCGGGACAGGGGGCGTGGAGACCCAGTACTTC. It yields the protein CASRTGTGGVETQYF.

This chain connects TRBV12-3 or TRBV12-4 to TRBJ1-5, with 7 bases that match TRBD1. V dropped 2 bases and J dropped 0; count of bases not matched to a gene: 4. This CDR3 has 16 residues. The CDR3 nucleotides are TGTGCCAGCAGTTTATCCGGGACAGCTAGCAATCAGCCCCAGCATTTT. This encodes CASSLSGTASNQPQHF.

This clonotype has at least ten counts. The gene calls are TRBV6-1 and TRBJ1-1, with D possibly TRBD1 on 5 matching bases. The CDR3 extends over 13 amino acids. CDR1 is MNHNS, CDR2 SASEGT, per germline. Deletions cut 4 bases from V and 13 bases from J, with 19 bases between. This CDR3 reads CASSGQPESLGFF. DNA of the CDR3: TGTGCCAGCAGTGGACAGCCCGAATCTTTAGGTTTCTTT.

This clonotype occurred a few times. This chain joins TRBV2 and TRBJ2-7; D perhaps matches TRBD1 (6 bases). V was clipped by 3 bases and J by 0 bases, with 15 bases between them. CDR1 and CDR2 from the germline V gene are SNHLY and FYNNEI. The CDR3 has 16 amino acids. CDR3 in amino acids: CASSDQDSRLSYEQYF. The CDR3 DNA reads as TGTGCCAGCAGTGACCAGGACAGCCGTCTCTCCTACGAGCAGTACTTC. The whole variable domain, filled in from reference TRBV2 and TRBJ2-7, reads EPEVTQTPSHQVTQMGQEVILRCVPISNHLYFYWYRQILGQKVEFLVSFYNNEISEKSEIFDDQFSVERPDGSNFTLKIRSTKLEDSAMYFCASSDQDSRLSYEQYFGPGTRLTVT.

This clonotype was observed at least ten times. CDR3 DNA sequence: TGTGCCAGCAGAAAGACAAATAGCAATCAGCCCCAGCATTTT. Amino acids: CASRKTNSNQPQHF. The V gene is TRBV7-2, the J gene TRBJ1-5, with D unclear. Germline V lookup: CDR1 SGHTA, CDR2 FQGNSA. Trimming removed 6 bases at V and 0 bases at J, with 9 bases between. This CDR3 has 14 residues.

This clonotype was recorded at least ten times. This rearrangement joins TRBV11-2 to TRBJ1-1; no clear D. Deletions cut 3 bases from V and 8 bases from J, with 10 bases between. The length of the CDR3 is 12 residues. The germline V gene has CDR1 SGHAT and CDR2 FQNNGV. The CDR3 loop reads CASSFRGKEAFF. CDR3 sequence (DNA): TGTGCCAGCAGCTTTCGGGGTAAAGAAGCTTTCTTT.

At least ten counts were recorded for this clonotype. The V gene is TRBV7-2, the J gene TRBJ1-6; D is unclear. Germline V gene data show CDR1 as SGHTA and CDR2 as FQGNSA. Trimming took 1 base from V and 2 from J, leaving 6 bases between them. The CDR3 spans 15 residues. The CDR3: CASSLERPYNSPLHF. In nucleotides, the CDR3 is TGTGCCAGCAGCTTAGAGCGGCCCTATAATTCACCCCTCCACTTT.

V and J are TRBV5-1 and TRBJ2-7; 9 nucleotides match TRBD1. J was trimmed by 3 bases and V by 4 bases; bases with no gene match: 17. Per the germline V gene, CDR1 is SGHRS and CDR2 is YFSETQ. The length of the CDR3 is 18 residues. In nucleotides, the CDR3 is TGCGCCAGCAGCAGAACCGGGGTCGTGGGGACAGGGAACTACGAGCAGTACTTC. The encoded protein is CASSRTGVVGTGNYEQYF.